This entry describes one T cell receptor beta chain. The data originate from a study of blood T cell repertoires in COVID-19. The overall study: Samples came from the United States, Italy and Spain, spanning acute and convalescent COVID-19.

Trimming removed 1 base from V and 6 bases from J; junction bases left unmatched: 6. CDR3 size: 16 residues. The germline gives CDR1 SGHTA, CDR2 FQGNSA. In terms of age and location, participants ranged from roughly 18 to 95 years and lived in about two dozen US areas. Cohort assignment relied on participant-reported clinical history. The recovered donors of Cohort 3 showed two negative PCRs, clearance, or symptom resolution. TCRdb keeps only in-frame clones here, not all; method: immunoSEQ multiplex PCR. The sample records roughly 160,000 clones, about 80% being singletons. This chain uses TRBV7-2 with TRBJ1-2; TRBD1 agrees at 12 bases. Source material: PBMCs or T cells enriched from blood (not recorded which). The clonotype originates from a woman aged 60 to 75 who had recovered from COVID-19. The CDR3 coding sequence is TGTGCCAGCAGCTTAGATTACGGGACAGGGGGCAATGGCTACACCTTC. Its protein is CASSLDYGTGGNGYTF.